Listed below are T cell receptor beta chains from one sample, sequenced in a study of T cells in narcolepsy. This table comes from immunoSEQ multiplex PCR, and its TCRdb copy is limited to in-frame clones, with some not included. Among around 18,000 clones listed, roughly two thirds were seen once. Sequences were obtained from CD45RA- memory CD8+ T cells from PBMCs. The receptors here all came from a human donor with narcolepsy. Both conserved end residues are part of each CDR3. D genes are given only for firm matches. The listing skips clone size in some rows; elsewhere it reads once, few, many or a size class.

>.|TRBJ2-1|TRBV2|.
CASSLQKIGRYNEQFF
TGTGCCAGTTCCCTACAGAAAATCGGACGATACAATGAGCAGTTCTTC
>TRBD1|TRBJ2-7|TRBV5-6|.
CASSPGTGVYEQYF
TGTGCCAGCAGCCCCGGGACAGGGGTCTACGAGCAGTACTTC
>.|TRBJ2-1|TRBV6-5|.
CASSSASSYNEQFF
TGTGCCAGCAGTTCGGCTAGCTCCTACAATGAGCAGTTCTTC
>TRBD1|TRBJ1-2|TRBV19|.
CASSTRTGYNGYTF
TGTGCCAGTAGTACGCGGACAGGGTATAATGGCTACACCTTC
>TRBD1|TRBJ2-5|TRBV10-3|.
CAISDGEDREETQYF
TGTGCCATCAGTGACGGGGAGGACAGGGAAGAGACCCAGTACTTC
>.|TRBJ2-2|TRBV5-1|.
CASSPYRLSNTGELFF
TGCGCCAGCAGCCCATACCGACTATCGAACACCGGGGAGCTGTTTTTT
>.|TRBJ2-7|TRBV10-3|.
CAISGGGMDVYEQYF
TGTGCCATCAGTGGCGGCGGGATGGACGTCTACGAGCAGTACTTC
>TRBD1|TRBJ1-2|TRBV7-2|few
CASSPTGTGSWGYTF
TGTGCCAGCAGCCCAACCGGGACAGGGTCTTGGGGCTACACCTTC
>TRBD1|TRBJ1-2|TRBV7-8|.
CASSLLRTGPLNYGYTF
TGTGCCAGCAGCTTATTAAGGACAGGGCCTTTAAACTATGGCTACACCTTC
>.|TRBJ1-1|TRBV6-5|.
CASSLEIPGNTEAFF
TGTGCCAGCAGTTTAGAGATTCCGGGAAACACTGAAGCTTTCTTT
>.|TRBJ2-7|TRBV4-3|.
CASSQVRSPGYEQYF
TGCGCCAGCAGCCAAGTGAGATCCCCCGGCTACGAGCAGTACTTC
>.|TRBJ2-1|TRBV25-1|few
CASGAFNNEQFF
TGTGCCAGCGGAGCATTTAACAATGAGCAGTTCTTC
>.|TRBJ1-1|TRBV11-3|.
CASSLDGDTEAFF
TGTGCCAGCAGCTTAGATGGGGACACTGAAGCTTTCTTT
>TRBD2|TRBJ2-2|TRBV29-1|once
CSVERGRDGTGELFF
TGCAGCGTTGAACGCGGGAGGGACGGCACCGGGGAGCTGTTTTTT
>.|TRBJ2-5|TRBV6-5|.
CASSYGGTSQETQYF
TGTGCCAGCAGTTATGGTGGGACAAGTCAAGAGACCCAGTACTTC
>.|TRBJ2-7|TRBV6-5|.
CASSYSSDRSYEQYF
TGTGCCAGCAGTTACTCAAGCGATCGATCCTACGAGCAGTACTTC
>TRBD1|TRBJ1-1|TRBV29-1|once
CSVYPFRGGQNTEAFF
TGCAGCGTTTACCCATTCAGGGGGGGCCAGAACACTGAAGCTTTCTTT
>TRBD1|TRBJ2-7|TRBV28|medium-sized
CASNLGQGRAEQYF
TGTGCCAGCAACCTGGGACAGGGAAGGGCCGAGCAGTACTTC
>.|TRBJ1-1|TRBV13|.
CASSASGWGTEAFF
TGTGCCAGCAGCGCTTCAGGATGGGGCACTGAAGCTTTCTTT
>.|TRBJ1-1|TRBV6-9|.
CASSERGQPLMGAFF
TGTGCCAGCAGTGAACGAGGACAGCCCTTAATGGGAGCTTTCTTT
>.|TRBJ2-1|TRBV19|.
CASSMGGEPYNEQFF
TGTGCCAGTAGTATGGGAGGAGAGCCCTACAATGAGCAGTTCTTC
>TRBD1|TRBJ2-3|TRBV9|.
CASSSGGWDTQYF
TGTGCCAGCAGCTCAGGGGGTTGGGATACGCAGTATTTT
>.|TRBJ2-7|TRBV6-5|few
CASSAGTLNEQYF
TGTGCCAGCTCAGCAGGGACGTTGAACGAGCAGTACTTC
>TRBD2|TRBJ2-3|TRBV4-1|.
CASSFRLGLATDTQYF
TGCGCCAGCAGCTTCAGACTAGGACTAGCGACAGATACGCAGTATTTT
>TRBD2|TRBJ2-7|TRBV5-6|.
CASSFSSGRVPYEQYF
TGTGCCAGCAGCTTCTCTAGCGGGAGGGTACCCTACGAGCAGTACTTC
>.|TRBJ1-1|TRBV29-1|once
CSVLGGRTEAFF
TGCAGCGTCCTAGGGGGACGCACTGAAGCTTTCTTT
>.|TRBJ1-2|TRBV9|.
CASSANSRDDYGYTF
TGTGCCAGCAGCGCCAACTCCAGGGATGACTATGGCTACACCTTC
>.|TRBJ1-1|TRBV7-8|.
CASSLVRGWNTEAFF
TGTGCCAGCAGCTTAGTCAGGGGATGGAACACTGAAGCTTTCTTT
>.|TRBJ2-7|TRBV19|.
CASSILEGDEQYF
TGTGCCAGTAGTATTTTAGAGGGGGACGAGCAGTACTTC
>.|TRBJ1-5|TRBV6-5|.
CASGPRSGYQPQHF
TGTGCCAGCGGCCCTAGGTCGGGGTATCAGCCCCAGCATTTT
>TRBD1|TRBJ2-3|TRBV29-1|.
CSVEGGTGLADTQYF
TGCAGCGTTGAAGGGGGGACAGGGCTGGCAGATACGCAGTATTTT
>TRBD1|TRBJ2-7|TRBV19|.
CATKPGQGSYEQYF
TGTGCCACCAAACCGGGACAGGGCTCCTACGAGCAGTACTTC
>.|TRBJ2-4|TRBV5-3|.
CARSAKASGCLAKNIQYF
TGTGCCAGAAGCGCTAAAGCCTCAGGGTGTTTAGCCAAAAACATTCAGTACTTC
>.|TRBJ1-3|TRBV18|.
CASSPREGRNTIYF
TGTGCCAGCTCACCAAGGGAGGGTCGGAACACCATATATTTT
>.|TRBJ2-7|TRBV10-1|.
CASSELGSSDEQYF
TGCGCCAGCAGTGAGTTAGGGTCCTCTGACGAGCAGTACTTC
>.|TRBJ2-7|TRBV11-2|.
CASSLHREGAEQYF
TGTGCCAGCAGCTTACACAGGGAAGGCGCCGAGCAGTACTTC
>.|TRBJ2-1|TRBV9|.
CASSVDGLPRNEQFF
TGTGCCAGCAGCGTAGATGGGCTCCCGCGCAATGAGCAGTTCTTC
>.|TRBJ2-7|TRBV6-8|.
CASSYYSLYYEQYF
TGTGCCAGCAGTTACTACAGCCTCTACTACGAGCAGTACTTC
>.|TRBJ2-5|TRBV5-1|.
CASSLRAEEYQETQYF
TGCGCCAGCAGCTTGAGGGCAGAAGAGTACCAAGAGACCCAGTACTTC
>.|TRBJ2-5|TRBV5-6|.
CASSWLTGSQETQYF
TGTGCCAGCAGCTGGCTGACAGGATCCCAAGAGACCCAGTACTTC
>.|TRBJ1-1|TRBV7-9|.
CASSKQGSVEAFF
TGTGCCAGCAGCAAGCAGGGGTCGGTTGAAGCTTTCTTT
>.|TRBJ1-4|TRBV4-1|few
CASSLRTLGEKLFF
TGCGCCAGCAGCCTTAGGACTCTTGGAGAAAAACTGTTTTTT
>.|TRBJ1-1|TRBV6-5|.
CASSVGLNTEAFF
TGTGCCAGCAGTGTGGGGCTGAACACTGAAGCTTTCTTT
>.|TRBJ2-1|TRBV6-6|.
CASSLRNEQFF
TGTGCCAGCAGTCTGAGGAATGAGCAGTTCTTC
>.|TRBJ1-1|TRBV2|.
CASSPDVEAFF
TGTGCCAGCAGTCCAGACGTTGAAGCTTTCTTT